The 24 T cell receptor beta chains presented below share a single source sample, sequenced in a study of blood T cell repertoires in COVID-19. Sequencing used immunoSEQ multiplex PCR; TCRdb keeps in-frame clones, though not all of them. The table includes about 150,000 clones, around 80% detected once. The specimen was peripheral blood. The origin of the receptors is a human donor with acute or convalescent COVID-19. The donor label of this sample is uncertain.

The chain employs TRBV7-2 and TRBJ1-2, with a weak D call TRBD1 (6 bases). CDR1 SGHTA and CDR2 FQGNSA come from the germline V gene. The CDR3 is 17 amino acids. V lost 5 bases and J lost 0, with 19 bases in between. Here the CDR3 DNA reads TGTGCCAGCAGCCCCGCGACCGGACAGAATTCTAACTATGGCTACACCTTC. Amino acids: CASSPATGQNSNYGYTF.

Only one count was recorded for this clone. This chain joins TRBV4-2 and TRBJ2-7, with 7 bases that match TRBD1. In germline, CDR1 is LGHNA, CDR2 YNFKEQ. V gave up 2 bases and J gave up 2 bases; unmatched junction bases: 3. CDR3 length equals 14 residues. CDR3 amino acids: CASSQTGAAYEQYF. The CDR3 coding sequence is TGTGCCAGCAGCCAAACAGGGGCTGCCTACGAGCAGTACTTC.

V is TRBV4-3 and J is TRBJ1-5; D is perhaps TRBD1 (5 bases). The germline V gene has CDR1 LGHNA and CDR2 YSLEER. The CDR3 runs 15 residues. Trimming took 0 bases from V and 5 from J, leaving 11 bases between them. CDR3 region: CASSQDLGGHQPQHF. DNA of the CDR3: TGCGCCAGCAGCCAAGATTTGGGGGGTCATCAGCCCCAGCATTTT.

V and J are TRBV6-5 and TRBJ1-5, with D possibly TRBD1 on 5 matching bases. Trimming took off 11 bases at V and 3 bases at J, with 17 bases between the two ends. Per the germline V gene, CDR1 is MNHEY and CDR2 is SVGAGI. The CDR3 covers 14 residues. The DNA of the CDR3 is TGTGCCGGCTCCGGAGACAGCCACAATCAGCCCCAGCATTTT. Encoded protein: CAGSGDSHNQPQHF.

The V and J genes are TRBV5-5 and TRBJ1-2, with D unclear. CDR1 is SGHKS, CDR2 YYEKEE, per germline (reference sequence). V dropped 3 bases and J dropped 2 bases, with 11 bases sitting between them. The CDR3 totals 14 residues. CDR3 in amino acids: CASSSETTNYGYTF. The CDR3 bases are TGTGCCAGCAGCTCCGAGACAACCAACTATGGCTACACCTTC.

The V gene is TRBV29-1, the J gene TRBJ1-3; D unresolved. CDR3 size: 12 residues. Germline CDR1 and CDR2: SQVTM and ANQGSEA. V was clipped by 6 bases and J by 1 base, with 7 bases between them. The CDR3 is CSVDTSGNTIYF. CDR3 in DNA: TGCAGCGTCGATACATCTGGAAACACCATATATTTT.

V and J are TRBV10-3 and TRBJ1-2, with D possibly being TRBD1 (5 bases). Trimming removed 4 bases at V and 3 bases at J, with 9 bases between. The germline V gene has CDR1 ENHRY and CDR2 SYGVKD. CDR3 length: 13 residues. CDR3 sequence (DNA): TGTGCCATCAGTGGCAGGGCCTACTATGGCTACACCTTC. As protein: CAISGRAYYGYTF.

This clone was recorded once. The rearrangement links TRBV29-1 to TRBJ2-3, with TRBD1 as a possible D gene (6 bases). V dropped 6 bases and J dropped 2 bases, with 15 bases sitting between them. This CDR3 is built from 14 residues. CDR1 and CDR2 from the germline V gene are SQVTM and ANQGSEA. The CDR3 bases are TGCAGCGTAGGGACAACCAAACCCACAGATACGCAGTATTTT. As protein: CSVGTTKPTDTQYF.

The V and J genes are TRBV5-1 and TRBJ2-3, with D uncertain. The V gene lost 3 bases and the J gene lost 6 bases, with 20 bases spanning the gap. Germline V CDR1 and CDR2: SGHRS, YFSETQ. The CDR3 sequence is 16 residues long. CDR3 in DNA: TGCGCCAGCAGCTCCAGACACGATAATACCTACGATACGCAGTATTTT. It codes for CASSSRHDNTYDTQYF.

The chain combines TRBV5-1 with TRBJ2-2; D not certain. Germline CDR1 and CDR2: SGHRS and YFSETQ. V shed 6 bases and J shed 1 base, with 7 bases lying between them. This CDR3 comprises 13 residues. The CDR3 loop reads CASTPRNTGELFF. CDR3 nucleotide sequence: TGCGCCAGCACTCCGAGGAACACCGGGGAGCTGTTTTTT.

The chain uses TRBV4-1 and TRBJ2-2; TRBD2 aligns across 7 bases. The CDR3 runs 17 residues. Trimming took 5 bases from V and 4 from J; bases not matched to a gene: 13. Germline CDR1 and CDR2: MGHRA and YSYEKL. CDR3: CASSSQTQRGFTGELFF. Written as DNA, the CDR3 is TGCGCCAGCAGCTCGCAGACTCAGCGGGGTTTCACCGGGGAGCTGTTTTTT.

The V gene is TRBV6-5, the J gene TRBJ1-2, with TRBD1 matching 12 bases. In germline, CDR1 is MNHEY, CDR2 SVGAGI. V shed 0 bases and J 5 bases; nucleotides not matched to a gene: 4. CDR3 length equals 16 residues. The CDR3 DNA follows: TGTGCCAGCAGTTACTCCGGGACAGGGGGCTCATATGGCTACACCTTC. Residues: CASSYSGTGGSYGYTF.

The chain is built from TRBV7-9 and TRBJ2-7, with 7 bases aligning to TRBD2. V dropped 6 bases and J dropped 1; count of bases not matched to a gene: 9. The length of the CDR3 is 15 residues. CDR1 SEHNR and CDR2 FQNEAQ come from the germline V gene (reference sequence). The CDR3 loop reads CASSPGDSGSYEQYF. The DNA of the CDR3 is TGTGCCAGCAGTCCGGGGGATAGCGGGTCCTACGAGCAGTACTTC.

This clone was seen many times. V and J are TRBV4-3 and TRBJ2-2, with 7 bases aligning to TRBD1. The CDR3 is 15 residues long. V shed 5 bases and J 5 bases; nucleotides not matched to a gene: 8. The germline V gene encodes CDR1 LGHNA and CDR2 YSLEER. CDR3 amino acids: CASSTDREVTGELFF. The CDR3, as DNA: TGCGCCAGCAGCACCGACAGGGAAGTAACCGGGGAGCTGTTTTTT.

The chain joins TRBV11-3 to TRBJ2-3; 10 nucleotides match TRBD1. Germline lookup yields CDR1 SGHNT and CDR2 YENEEA. Unmatched junction bases numbered 4, after V lost 5 bases and J lost 2 bases. CDR3 length equals 15 residues. The CDR3 DNA sequence: TGTGCCAGCAGCCGCGGGACAGGGGCCACAGATACGCAGTATTTT. Protein: CASSRGTGATDTQYF.

The gene calls are TRBV7-2 and TRBJ2-4; a weak D match, TRBD2 (5 bases). CDR1 SGHTA and CDR2 FQGNSA come from the germline V gene. V lost 5 bases to trimming and J lost 0 bases, with 11 bases between them. The CDR3 loop spans 15 amino acids. CDR3 residues: CASSLGREAKNIQYF. CDR3 coding DNA: TGTGCCAGCAGCCTAGGGAGAGAAGCCAAAAACATTCAGTACTTC.

This clone was counted only a few times. This chain connects TRBV28 to TRBJ2-3; the D is unclear. V lost 4 bases, J lost 2 bases, and 10 bases lay in between. Germline-derived CDR1 and CDR2 are MDHEN and SYDVKM. The CDR3 runs to 14 residues. CDR3 nucleotide sequence: TGTGCCAGCAGTTCTCCTTCCTTCACAGATACGCAGTATTTT. Translation: CASSSPSFTDTQYF.

J is TRBJ2-5 and V is TRBV9; TRBD2 aligns across 7 bases. Germline lookup yields CDR1 SGDLS and CDR2 YYNGEE. The CDR3 has 14 amino acids. Trimming cost V 5 bases and J 0 bases; bases outside gene matches: 4. In nucleotides, the CDR3 is TGTGCCAGCAGTCTCGGGGGGTACCAAGAGACCCAGTACTTC. Translation gives CASSLGGYQETQYF.

This chain uses TRBV18 with TRBJ1-2; TRBD1 matches at 8 bases. CDR1 KGHSH and CDR2 LQKENI come from the germline V gene. The length of the CDR3 is 18 residues. Trimming cost V 2 bases and J 4 bases; bases outside gene matches: 15. The CDR3 DNA reads as TGTGCCAGCTCACCATGGGGGACTGGGACAGGATTACTCTATGGCTACACCTTC. Its protein is CASSPWGTGTGLLYGYTF.

This clone has only a few counts. The CDR3 loop is CASSLLTFTGSLGTQYF. The CDR3 coding sequence is TGTGCCAGCAGCCTCCTGACCTTTACGGGGAGCCTTGGGACCCAGTACTTC. The gene calls are TRBV7-2 and TRBJ2-5; TRBD2 is a possible D gene (5 bases). The CDR3 is made up of 17 amino acids. Trimming took 5 bases from V and 7 from J, leaving 26 bases between them. The germline gives CDR1 SGHTA, CDR2 FQGNSA.

The V gene is TRBV5-4, the J gene TRBJ2-5; possibly TRBD1 for D (5 bases). The germline V gene encodes CDR1 SGHNT and CDR2 YYREEE (reference sequence). The length of the CDR3 is 15 residues. V shed 3 bases and J shed 5 bases, with 17 bases lying between them. The DNA for the CDR3 is TGTGCCAGCAGCTCAACCAGGGAAGGAAGGGAGACCCAGTACTTC. It specifies CASSSTREGRETQYF.

This chain joins TRBV10-3 and TRBJ2-5; possible D gene TRBD1, 6 bases. V lost 8 bases, J lost 5 bases, and 15 bases lay in between. The CDR3 is 13 amino acids. CDR1 is ENHRY and CDR2 is SYGVKD in the germline V gene. Here the CDR3 DNA reads TGTGCCATCGGGGCAGGGGCAGGGGAGACCCAGTACTTC. This sequence encodes CAIGAGAGETQYF.

The chain has TRBV6-4 and TRBJ2-1, with 7 nucleotides matching TRBD2. From germline, CDR1 is MRHNA and CDR2 SNTAGT. J gave up 0 bases and V 2 bases, and 1 base lay outside the gene matches. CDR3 size: 15 residues. The CDR3 is CASSDRGSSYNEQFF. CDR3 bases: TGTGCCAGCAGTGACCGCGGGAGCTCCTACAATGAGCAGTTCTTC.

The chain links TRBV18 to TRBJ1-1; 11 bases map to TRBD1. The germline CDR1 and CDR2 sequences are KGHSH and LQKENI. CDR3 length equals 17 residues. V shed 5 bases and J 5 bases; nucleotides not matched to a gene: 13. CDR3 DNA sequence: TGTGCCAGCTCATCACTAGGGACAGGGGGGATGGGGACTGAAGCTTTCTTT. Translation gives CASSSLGTGGMGTEAFF.